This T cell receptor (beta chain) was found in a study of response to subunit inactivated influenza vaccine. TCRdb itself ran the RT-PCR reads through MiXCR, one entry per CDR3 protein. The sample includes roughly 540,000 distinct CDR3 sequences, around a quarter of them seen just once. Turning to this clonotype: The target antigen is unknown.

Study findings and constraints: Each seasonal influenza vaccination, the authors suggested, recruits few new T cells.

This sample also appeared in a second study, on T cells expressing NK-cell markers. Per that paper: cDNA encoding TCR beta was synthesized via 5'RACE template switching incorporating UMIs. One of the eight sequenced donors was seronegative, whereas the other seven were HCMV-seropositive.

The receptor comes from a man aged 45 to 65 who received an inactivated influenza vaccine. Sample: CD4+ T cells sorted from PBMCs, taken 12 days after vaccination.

The CDR3 bases are TGTGCCAGCAGCTTGACGGGACAGGGGCTCTCCGGCACTGAAGCTTTCTTT. Protein product: CASSLTGQGLSGTEAFF. The genes are TRBV5-4 and TRBJ1-1, with 10 bases aligning to TRBD1. This CDR3 is built from 17 residues. The V gene's germline CDR1 is SGHNT and CDR2 YYREEE (reference sequence). J was trimmed by 4 bases and V by 1 base; bases with no gene match: 10. Together with reference TRBV5-4 and TRBJ1-1, the CDR3 gives the full variable domain: ETGVTQSPTHLIKTRGQQVTLRCSSQSGHNTVSWYQQALGQGPQFIFQYYREEENGRGNFPPRFSGLQFPNYSSELNVNALELDDSALYLCASSLTGQGLSGTEAFFGQGTRLTVV.